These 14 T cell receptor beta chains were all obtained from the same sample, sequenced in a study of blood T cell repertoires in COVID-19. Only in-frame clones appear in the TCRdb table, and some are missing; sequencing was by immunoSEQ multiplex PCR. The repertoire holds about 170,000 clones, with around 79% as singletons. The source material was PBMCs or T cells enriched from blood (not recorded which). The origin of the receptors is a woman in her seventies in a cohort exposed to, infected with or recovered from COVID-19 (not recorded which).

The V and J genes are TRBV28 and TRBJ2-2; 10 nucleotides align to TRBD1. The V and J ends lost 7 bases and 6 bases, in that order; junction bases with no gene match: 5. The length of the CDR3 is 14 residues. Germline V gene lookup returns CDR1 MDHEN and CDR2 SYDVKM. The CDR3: CASNDRGRPGELFF. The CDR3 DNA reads TGTGCCAGCAATGACAGGGGGCGTCCCGGGGAGCTGTTTTTT.

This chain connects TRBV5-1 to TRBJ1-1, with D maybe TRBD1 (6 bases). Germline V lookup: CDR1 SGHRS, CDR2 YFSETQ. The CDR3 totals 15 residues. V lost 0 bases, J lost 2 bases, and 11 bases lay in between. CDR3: CASSLALTGNTEAFF. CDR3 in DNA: TGCGCCAGCAGCTTGGCCTTGACAGGCAACACTGAAGCTTTCTTT.

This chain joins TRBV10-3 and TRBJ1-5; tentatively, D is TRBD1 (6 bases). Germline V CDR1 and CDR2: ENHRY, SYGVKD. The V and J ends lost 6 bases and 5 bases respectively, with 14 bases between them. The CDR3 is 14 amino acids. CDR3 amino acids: CAISTGMGDQPQHF. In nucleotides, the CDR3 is TGTGCCATCAGCACAGGGATGGGCGATCAGCCCCAGCATTTT.

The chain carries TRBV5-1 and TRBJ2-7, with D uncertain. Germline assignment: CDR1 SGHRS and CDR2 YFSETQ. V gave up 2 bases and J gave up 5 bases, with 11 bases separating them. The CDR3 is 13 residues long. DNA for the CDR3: TGCGCCAGCAGCTTATCGGGTGGCCACGAGCAGTACTTC. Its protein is CASSLSGGHEQYF.

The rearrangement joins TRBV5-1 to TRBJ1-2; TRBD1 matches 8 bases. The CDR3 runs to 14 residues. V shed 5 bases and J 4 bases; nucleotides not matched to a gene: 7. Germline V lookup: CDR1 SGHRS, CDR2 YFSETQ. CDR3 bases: TGCGCCAGCAGGACCCTACAGGGGGGCTATGGCTACACCTTC. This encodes CASRTLQGGYGYTF.

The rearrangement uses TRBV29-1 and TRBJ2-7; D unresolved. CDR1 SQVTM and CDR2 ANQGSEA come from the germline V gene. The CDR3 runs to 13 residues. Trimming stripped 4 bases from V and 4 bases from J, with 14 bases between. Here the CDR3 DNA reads TGCAGCGTTGCGGTCGGGTCGGCTTACGAGCAGTACTTC. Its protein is CSVAVGSAYEQYF.

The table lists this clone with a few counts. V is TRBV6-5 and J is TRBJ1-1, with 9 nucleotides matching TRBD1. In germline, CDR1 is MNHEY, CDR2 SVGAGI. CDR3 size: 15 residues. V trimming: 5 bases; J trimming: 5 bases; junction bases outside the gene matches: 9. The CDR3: CASSPLGTGKTEAFF. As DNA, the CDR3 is TGTGCCAGCAGTCCGCTAGGGACAGGGAAAACTGAAGCTTTCTTT.

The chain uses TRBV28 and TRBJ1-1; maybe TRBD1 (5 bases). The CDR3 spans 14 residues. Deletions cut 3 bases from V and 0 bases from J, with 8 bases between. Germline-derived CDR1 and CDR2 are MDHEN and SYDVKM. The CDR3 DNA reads TGTGCCAGCAGTTTGCGGGGCTTGAACACTGAAGCTTTCTTT. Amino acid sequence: CASSLRGLNTEAFF.

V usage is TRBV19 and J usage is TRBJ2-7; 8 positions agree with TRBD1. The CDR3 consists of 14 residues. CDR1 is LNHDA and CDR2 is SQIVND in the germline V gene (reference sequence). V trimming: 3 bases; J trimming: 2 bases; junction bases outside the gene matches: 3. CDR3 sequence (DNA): TGTGCCAGTAGTATCGGGACAGGTACCTACGAGCAGTACTTC. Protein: CASSIGTGTYEQYF.

In DNA form, the CDR3 reads TGTGCCAGCAGGCGACAGGGCAGGGTGTACGCTTTCTTT. Its translation is CASRRQGRVYAFF. This chain uses TRBV11-2 with TRBJ1-1, with 7 bases that match TRBD1. CDR1 SGHAT and CDR2 FQNNGV come from the germline V gene. The CDR3 has 13 residues. Trimming removed 6 bases from V and 11 bases from J; junction bases left unmatched: 12.

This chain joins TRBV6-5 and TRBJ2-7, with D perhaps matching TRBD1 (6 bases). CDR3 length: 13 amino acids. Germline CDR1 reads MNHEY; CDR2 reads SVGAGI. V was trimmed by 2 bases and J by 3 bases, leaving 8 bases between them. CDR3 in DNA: TGTGCCAGCAGTTACGGACAGTACTACGAGCAGTACTTC. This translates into CASSYGQYYEQYF.

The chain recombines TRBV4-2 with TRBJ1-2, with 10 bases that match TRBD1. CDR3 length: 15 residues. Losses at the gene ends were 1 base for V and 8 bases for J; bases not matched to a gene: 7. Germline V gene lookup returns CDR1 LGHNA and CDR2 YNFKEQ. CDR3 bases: TGTGCCAGCAGCCAAGTACTCGACAGGGGGCAAGGCTACACCTTC. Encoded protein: CASSQVLDRGQGYTF.

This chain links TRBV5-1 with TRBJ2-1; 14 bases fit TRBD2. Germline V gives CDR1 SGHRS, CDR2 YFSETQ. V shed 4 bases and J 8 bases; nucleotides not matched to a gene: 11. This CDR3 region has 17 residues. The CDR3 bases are TGCGCCAGCAGCCCAGGGACTAGCGGGAGAGTTAGTGATGAGCAGTTCTTC. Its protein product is CASSPGTSGRVSDEQFF.

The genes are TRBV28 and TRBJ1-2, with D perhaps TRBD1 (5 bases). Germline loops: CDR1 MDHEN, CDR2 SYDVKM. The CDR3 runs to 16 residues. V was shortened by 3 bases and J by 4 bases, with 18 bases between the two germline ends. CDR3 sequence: CASSLAGRAALYGYTF. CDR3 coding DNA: TGTGCCAGCAGTTTGGCGGGGCGCGCGGCTCTCTATGGCTACACCTTC.